What follows describes a single T cell receptor (beta chain). This clone was picked up a small number of times. Its target antigen remains unknown. Per-base qualities were not stored, and no clone one base away is much larger. The library was prepared using the immunoSEQ multiplex PCR assay. Alongside multiparametric flow cytometry, deep sequencing of rearranged TCR beta loci was used to profile the T cell repertoires. Here the immuneACCESS table is served through TCRdb, limited to in-frame sequences with V and J called. Missing clones are a known gap in these copies; in checked studies unresolved V genes cover under half, and the rest lacks a known reason. Across this sample there are about 25,000 clones, with roughly 86% seen only once. Around 19% of the sample goes to the ten largest clones. The data stem from a study of lymphopenia after photon versus proton radiotherapy (dated by TCRdb to between 2018 and 2021). Turning to the overall study: The study compared the immunological effects of photon versus proton radiation therapy in patients with gastrointestinal tumors who developed high-grade lymphopenia. The cohort included approximately 22 patients with gastrointestinal tumors who developed lymphopenia after receiving either photon or proton therapy. The goal of the study was to describe how the two radiation modalities differ in their effects on the immune system. Broad study findings and their caveats: Across the cohort, an inverse correlation was found between a larger post-nadir drop in TCR diversity and overall survival time among patients who died. The survival association was assessed only in patients who died, and the authors presented better survival with proton therapy as a possibility rather than a demonstrated result. During treatment, patients who received photon therapy lost naive T cells and TCR diversity and gained effector/memory populations, whereas patients who received proton therapy remained relatively stable. After the lymphocyte count nadir, repertoires from photon-treated patients showed oligoclonal expansion, particularly of CD8+ Temra cells, and this expansion drove the decline in diversity.

V and J are truncated by 0 bases and 8 bases respectively, leaving an intervening sequence of 11 bases. The CDR3 numbers 13 residues from cysteine through phenylalanine. CDR3 DNA only is kept here, 39 bases in frame from base 1. The germline V gene encodes CDR1 SGHRS and CDR2 YFSETQ. This material consisted of peripheral blood, taken from a patient treated with photon-based radiotherapy. Recombination linked TRBV5-1 to TRBJ1-1; the D gene lacks a confident call. This TCR was recovered from a man aged 45-65 years with gastric cancer. The nucleotide sequence reads TGCGCCAGCAGCTTGGCTCTCCACCCCGAAGCTTTCTTT. The resulting protein is CASSLALHPEAFF.